These T cell receptor beta chains were read from a single sample in a study of monozygotic twins with inflammatory bowel disease. Reanalyzing the 5' RACE reads, TCRdb keeps one entry per CDR3 protein, without DNA. This sample lists about 300,000 distinct CDR3 sequences; its ten largest clones have roughly 5.2%. The specimen sequenced was blood. The receptors originated from a human donor with ulcerative colitis or Crohn's disease, or a healthy co-twin of an affected twin (not recorded which). CDR3s include the opening cysteine and the closing phenylalanine or tryptophan. Fields, in order: J gene, V gene, CDR3 protein.

>TRBJ2-3|TRBV7-6
CASSTPPYTDTQYF
>TRBJ2-3|TRBV30
CAWTRAGGESTDTQYF
>TRBJ2-3|TRBV12-3/TRBV12-4
CASRTGGSGDTQYF
>TRBJ2-5|TRBV12-3/TRBV12-4
CASRIKQETQYF
>TRBJ1-6|TRBV4-3
CASSPERQGNSPLHF
>TRBJ2-7|TRBV7-9
CAFGQGPGVNF
>TRBJ2-5|TRBV24-1
CATSLGGLGETQYF
>TRBJ2-1|TRBV18
CASSTRQGSNEQFF
>TRBJ1-5|TRBV7-8
CASSLALTWDRLDQPQHF
>TRBJ2-7|TRBV20-1
CSATPGHEQYF
>TRBJ2-4|TRBV30
CALSVGTAKNIQYF
>TRBJ1-1|TRBV5-1
CASSFLAGNTEAFF
>TRBJ2-7|TRBV5-1
CASSRNKPVGSYEQYF
>TRBJ2-7|TRBV3-1
CASSQGGTGYEQYF
>TRBJ2-7|TRBV19
CASLAGPSYEQYF
>TRBJ2-3|TRBV11-3
CASSSQRGGRTDTQYF
>TRBJ1-4|TRBV4-3
CASSQEGRGLNEKLFF
>TRBJ1-1|TRBV6-6
CASSYGGGGEAFF
>TRBJ1-2|TRBV20-1
CSANRDRVSGGGYTF
>TRBJ2-1|TRBV6-2/TRBV6-3
CASKRGSTYNEQFF
>TRBJ2-7|TRBV12-3/TRBV12-4
CASSLDGYYEQYF
>TRBJ1-5|TRBV7-2
CASSSRVGARQPQHF
>TRBJ2-3|TRBV9
CASSAPGGITDTQYF
>TRBJ1-4|TRBV5-8
CASSWDTNREKLFF
>TRBJ2-1|TRBV7-2
CASSFGGSGNEQFF
>TRBJ1-1|TRBV6-1
CASLSGGGRGGTEAFF